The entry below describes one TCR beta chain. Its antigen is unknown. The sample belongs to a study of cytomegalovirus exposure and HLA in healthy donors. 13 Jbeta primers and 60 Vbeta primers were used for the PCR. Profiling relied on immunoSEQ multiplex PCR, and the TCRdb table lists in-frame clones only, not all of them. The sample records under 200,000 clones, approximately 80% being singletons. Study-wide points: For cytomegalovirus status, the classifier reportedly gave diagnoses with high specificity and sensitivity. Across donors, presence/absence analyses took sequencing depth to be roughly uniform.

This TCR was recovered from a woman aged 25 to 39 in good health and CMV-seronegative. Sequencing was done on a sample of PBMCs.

As DNA, the CDR3 is TGTGCCAGCAGCCCGGGGAAGGAGAGGCTTGGGGAGCAGTACTTC. It codes for CASSPGKERLGEQYF. The chain carries TRBV11-1 and TRBJ2-7; possibly TRBD2 for D (5 bases). CDR3 length: 15 amino acids. Trimming removed 5 bases at V and 7 bases at J, with 21 bases between. Germline V gene lookup returns CDR1 SGHAT and CDR2 FQDESV (reference sequence).